This paragraph reports one T cell receptor beta chain. Between the trimmed V and J ends, which lost 7 bases and 1 base, there was a span of 20 bases. Germline CDR1 reads LNHDA; CDR2 reads SQIVND (reference sequence). CDR3 length equals 17 residues. Generated by immunoSEQ multiplex PCR, the TCRdb table keeps only in-frame clones and is missing some. The sample yields about 12,000 clones, approximately 84% seen once. This record belongs to a study of blood T cell dynamics during melanoma immunotherapy. Time point specified: pre-treatment baseline. This chain uses TRBV19 with TRBJ2-1; D may be TRBD2 (6 bases). The TCR originated in a human donor with melanoma. Specimen: blood, collected from a patient treated with checkpoint blockade. The CDR3 DNA reads as TGTGCCAGTACAACTACGGCGGGGCTCAGGTCCTACAATGAGCAGTTCTTC. It codes for CASTTTAGLRSYNEQFF.